This TCR beta chain was recorded in a study of T cell repertoires in cytomegalovirus infection. Study as a whole: The public TCR beta signatures pointed to both CMV infection and matching HLA type.

Germline values: CDR1 SGHTA, CDR2 FQGNSA. This CDR3 is 14 amino acids long. The V and J ends lost 5 bases and 7 bases, in that order; junction bases with no gene match: 8. TCRdb analysed the reads with MiXCR anew, one entry per CDR3 protein. The sample lists approximately 7,500 distinct CDR3 sequences, 55% seen once, with about three quarters in the top ten. By share, this clonotype ranks as medium-sized. Its specificity is unknown. V and J are TRBV7-2 and TRBJ2-1, with 7 bases lining up with TRBD2. The sample was PBMCs, sequenced either directly or after in vitro stimulation (not recorded which). This clonotype originated in a human donor in good health (CMV status not recorded). Some clones in this sample may be carry-over from other donors' samples. The CDR3 protein is CASSQAGVRNEQFF. CDR3 DNA: TGTGCCAGCAGCCAGGCGGGAGTACGGAATGAGCAGTTCTTC. The whole variable domain, filled in from reference TRBV7-2 and TRBJ2-1, reads GAGVSQSPSNKVTEKGKDVELRCDPISGHTALYWYRQSLGQGLEFLIYFQGNSAPDKSGLPSDRFSAERTGGSVSTLTIQRTQQEDSAVYLCASSQAGVRNEQFFGPGTRLTVL.